The clone carrying this T cell receptor beta chain was seen a single time. CDR3 size: 15 residues. The J segment lost 6 bases and the V segment lost 4 bases, leaving 2 bases of the junction unmatched. Looked up from germline, CDR1 is MDHEN and CDR2 is SYDVKM. This record comes from a study of chemoradiotherapy in HPV16-positive cancers. Produced via immunoSEQ multiplex PCR; TCRdb's table is partial and in-frame only. The sample contains about 22,000 clones, roughly 92% of which appear only once. The rearrangement uses TRBV28 and TRBJ2-2; 13 bases match TRBD2. The clonotype originates from a human donor with HPV-associated anogenital cancer. Sequences were derived from blood, sampled from a patient who underwent chemoradiotherapy. The CDR3 is CASSSGLAGSGELFF. In DNA form, the CDR3 reads TGTGCCAGCAGTTCGGGACTAGCGGGATCCGGGGAGCTGTTTTTT.